A selection of T cell receptor beta chains follows, all from one sample in a study of breast tumors, draining lymph nodes, adjacent tissues. A single record per CDR3 protein comes from TCRdb applying MiXCR to the multiplex PCR reads. The sample has 200,000 to 250,000 distinct CDR3 sequences, around 34% seen once. What was sequenced was axillary lymph node tissue. The source of these receptors is a female donor with breast cancer. Some clones in this sample may be carry-over from other donors' samples. Each CDR3 is given with its conserved first and last residue. Each record gives: D gene, J gene, V gene, clone size, CDR3 protein, CDR3 DNA. D genes are given only for firm matches. The size field is filled for only some rows; it gives once, few, many or a size class.

>TRBD1|TRBJ1-2|TRBV11-2|many
CASSLGQVYGYTF
TGTGCCAGCAGCTTGGGACAGGTCTATGGCTACACCTTC
>-|TRBJ2-7|TRBV24-1|many
CASAQGSYEQYF
TGTGCCAGCGCACAGGGCTCCTACGAGCAGTACTTC
>-|TRBJ1-1|TRBV12-3/TRBV12-4|-
CASSLWQEGAEAFF
TGTGCCAGCAGTTTGTGGCAGGAAGGGGCTGAAGCTTTCTTT
>-|TRBJ1-2|TRBV15|-
CATSRGQFNYGYTF
TGTGCCACCAGCCGAGGACAGTTTAACTATGGCTACACCTTC
>-|TRBJ1-2|TRBV7-3|-
CASSLGSFRGLNYGYTF
TGTGCCAGCAGCTTAGGATCGTTCAGGGGACTTAACTATGGCTACACCTTC
>TRBD2|TRBJ2-3|TRBV5-1|-
CASSLAALAVSTDTQYF
TGCGCCAGCAGCTTGGCCGCGCTAGCGGTTAGCACAGATACGCAGTATTTT
>-|TRBJ1-2|TRBV4-2|many
CASSQERDINYGYTF
TGTGCCAGCAGCCAAGAGCGGGATATTAACTATGGCTACACCTTC
>-|TRBJ1-5|TRBV7-2|many
CASSSDPGGQPQHF
TGTGCCAGCAGCTCAGATCCGGGTGGGCAGCCCCAGCATTTT
>-|TRBJ2-3|TRBV28|few
CASSFYGSRDTQYF
TGTGCCAGCAGTTTTTACGGGAGCAGAGATACGCAGTATTTT
>-|TRBJ2-3|TRBV20-1|-
CSARRTLYF
TGCAGTGCTAGACGCACGCTGTATTTT
>TRBD2|TRBJ2-3|TRBV25-1|many
CASSETSGSTDTQYF
TGTGCCAGCAGTGAGACTAGCGGGAGCACAGATACGCAGTATTTT
>TRBD2|TRBJ2-1|TRBV12-3/TRBV12-4|many
CASSFHPQLADEQFF
TGTGCCAGCAGTTTCCACCCCCAACTAGCGGACGAGCAGTTCTTC
>TRBD2|TRBJ2-5|TRBV30|many
CAWSVRLAGGETQYF
TGTGCCTGGAGTGTACGACTAGCGGGTGGGGAGACCCAGTACTTC
>TRBD2|TRBJ2-2|TRBV3-1|few
CASSQGTSRWGGELFF
TGTGCCAGCAGCCAAGGGACTAGCCGGTGGGGCGGGGAGCTGTTTTTT
>TRBD1|TRBJ2-1|TRBV7-2|-
CASSLGQGSYNEQFF
TGTGCCAGCAGCTTAGGACAGGGATCCTACAATGAGCAGTTCTTC
>-|TRBJ1-4|TRBV5-1|-
CASSLGLAGETNEKLFF
TGCGCCAGCAGCCTGGGACTAGCGGGAGAAACTAATGAAAAACTGTTTTTT
>TRBD1|TRBJ1-5|TRBV7-9|-
CASSSGQLGNQPQHF
TGTGCCAGCAGCTCGGGACAGCTTGGCAATCAGCCCCAGCATTTT
>-|TRBJ2-7|TRBV7-9|many
CASSLGALGSYEQYF
TGTGCCAGCAGCTTGGGCGCCTTGGGCTCCTACGAGCAGTACTTC
>-|TRBJ2-2|TRBV20-1|many
CSASLLASNTGELFF
TGCAGTGCTAGTCTCCTAGCGTCGAACACCGGGGAGCTGTTTTTT
>-|TRBJ2-7|TRBV24-1|-
CAPRSSGRIKQYF
TGTGCCCCGCGTTCTAGTGGGAGGATCAAGCAGTACTTC
>-|TRBJ2-3|TRBV11-3|-
CASSTRGYEDEQYF
TGTGCCAGCAGCACCCGGGGGTACGAGGATGAGCAGTATTTT
>TRBD1|TRBJ1-4|TRBV30|-
CAWMGQGAGNEKLFF
TGTGCCTGGATGGGACAGGGGGCGGGTAATGAAAAACTGTTTTTT
>-|TRBJ2-7|TRBV10-3|many
CAILGQSYEQYF
TGTGCCATCCTCGGACAGTCCTACGAGCAGTACTTC
>-|TRBJ2-2|TRBV27|-
CASSPLGSGELFF
TGTGCCAGCAGTCCCCTGGGGTCCGGGGAGCTGTTTTTT
>-|TRBJ2-7|TRBV2|many
CASSEAHLGEQYF
TGTGCCAGCAGTGAAGCCCACCTGGGGGAGCAGTACTTC
>TRBD2|TRBJ2-3|TRBV20-1|-
CSASMRGGLAGGRITDTQYF
TGCAGTGCCAGTATGAGAGGGGGACTAGCGGGGGGCCGAATCACAGATACGCAGTATTTT
>-|TRBJ2-1|TRBV11-2|few
CASSFGQGPEQFF
TGTGCCAGCAGCTTCGGCCAGGGGCCAGAGCAGTTCTTC
>TRBD2|TRBJ2-1|TRBV24-1|-
CATSDPGLADYNEQFF
TGTGCCACCAGTGACCCCGGACTAGCGGATTACAATGAGCAGTTCTTC
>-|TRBJ2-3|TRBV5-1|many
CASSLAGTRTDTQYF
TGCGCCAGCAGCTTGGCCGGGACCCGCACAGATACGCAGTATTTT
>TRBD1|TRBJ1-1|TRBV2|few
CASSTGGPQAFF
TGTGCCAGCAGTACAGGGGGTCCTCAAGCTTTCTTT
>-|TRBJ2-3|TRBV7-6|-
CASSPAADTQYF
TGTGCCAGCAGCCCCGCCGCAGATACGCAGTATTTT
>-|TRBJ2-7|TRBV29-1|medium-sized
CSVEYSGWQYF
TGCAGCGTTGAATACTCGGGTTGGCAGTACTTC
>TRBD1|TRBJ2-1|TRBV15|many
CATSPGTGNNEQFF
TGTGCCACCAGCCCTGGGACAGGAAACAATGAGCAGTTCTTC
>TRBD2|TRBJ2-1|TRBV7-8|-
CASSLGERGGNEQFF
TGTGCCAGCAGCTTAGGAGAGCGGGGGGGCAATGAGCAGTTCTTC
>-|TRBJ1-3|TRBV29-1|many
CSVDGTSSGNTIYF
TGCAGCGTAGACGGGACAAGCTCTGGAAACACCATATATTTT
>-|TRBJ1-5|TRBV6-1|-
CASSRSGSVQPQHF
TGTGCCAGCAGTCGGTCAGGGTCAGTTCAGCCCCAGCATTTT
>-|TRBJ1-2|TRBV19|many
CASSPAGGSSGGYTF
TGTGCCAGTAGTCCAGCGGGGGGCTCTAGCGGTGGCTACACCTTC
>TRBD2|TRBJ2-1|TRBV9|many
CASSSVSGIGNEQFF
TGTGCCAGCAGCTCGGTTAGCGGGATAGGTAATGAGCAGTTCTTC
>TRBD2|TRBJ2-1|TRBV20-1|many
CSARAASGLYNEQFF
TGCAGTGCTAGAGCGGCTAGCGGGTTATACAATGAGCAGTTCTTC
>-|TRBJ2-6|TRBV19|many
CASSISRTLRSGANVLTF
TGTGCCAGTAGTATCTCCAGAACCCTCCGCTCTGGGGCCAACGTCCTGACTTTC
>-|TRBJ1-5|TRBV19|many
CASMAGRHGQPQHF
TGTGCCAGTATGGCTGGGAGGCACGGACAGCCCCAGCATTTT
>-|TRBJ2-1|TRBV20-1|-
CSARAAESSYNEQFF
TGCAGTGCTAGGGCAGCGGAGAGCTCCTACAATGAGCAGTTCTTC
>-|TRBJ2-3|TRBV18|few
CASSPPQGGPYTQYF
TGTGCCAGCTCACCCCCGCAAGGGGGGCCTTATACGCAGTATTTT
>-|TRBJ2-7|TRBV7-7|many
CASARDIGNYEQYF
TGTGCTTCCGCCCGGGACATCGGGAACTACGAGCAGTACTTC
>TRBD1|TRBJ2-3|TRBV6-6|many
CASSYSNRGTDTQYF
TGTGCCAGCAGTTACTCAAACAGGGGGACAGATACGCAGTATTTT
>TRBD1|TRBJ1-1|TRBV2|many
CASSVDRATEAFF
TGTGCCAGCAGTGTGGACAGGGCGACTGAAGCTTTCTTT
>-|TRBJ2-2|TRBV6-5|few
CASSHSGRVTGELFF
TGTGCCAGCAGTCACTCCGGTAGGGTTACCGGGGAGCTGTTTTTT
>-|TRBJ1-5|TRBV6-1|few
CASSELGGGIQPQHF
TGTGCCAGCAGTGAATTGGGAGGAGGGATCCAGCCCCAGCATTTT
>TRBD2|TRBJ2-3|TRBV7-9|-
CASSLGSGGRVTDTQYF
TGTGCCAGCAGTTTAGGGTCGGGGGGGCGAGTGACAGATACGCAGTATTTT
>TRBD2|TRBJ2-7|TRBV7-2|once
CASSLGRQGLAGRDTYEQYF
TGTGCCAGCAGCTTAGGGCGACAGGGACTAGCGGGAAGAGATACCTACGAGCAGTACTTC
>-|TRBJ2-1|TRBV13|few
CASSLTRTQYNEQFF
TGTGCCAGCAGCTTAACCCGTACACAATACAATGAGCAGTTCTTC
>TRBD1|TRBJ1-6|TRBV5-4|many
CASSAGQGENSPLHF
TGTGCCAGCAGCGCAGGACAGGGAGAGAATTCACCCCTCCACTTT
>TRBD1|TRBJ1-1|TRBV9|-
CASSGDKGAGTEAFF
TGTGCCAGCAGCGGAGATAAGGGGGCGGGTACTGAAGCTTTCTTT
>-|TRBJ1-4|TRBV19|many
CASSIGGANEKLFF
TGTGCCAGTAGTATAGGTGGGGCTAATGAAAAACTGTTTTTT